This entry concerns a single TCR beta chain. Antigen specificity is unknown. This entry is derived from a study of regulatory T cells in long-lasting Graves disease. Study at large: Prior antithyroid drug treatment in newly diagnosed Graves' patients lasted under 3 months. Study-level results: The small sample size may have reduced accuracy. Persistent disease preferred TRBV28, TRBJ1-2 and TRBJ2-5.

Time point reported: newly diagnosed GD, antithyroid drugs for less than 3 months. There was RNA extracted from PBMCs, and the TCR library was made from it. Patients with Graves' disease were diagnosed by American Thyroid Association guidelines. Arm-PCR with iRepertoire HTBI primers amplified the CDR3 regions for these TCR beta libraries. MiXCR, applied by TCRdb to the multiplex PCR reads, yields one record per CDR3 protein. The data contain a few hundred thousand distinct CDR3 sequences, under 20% of them seen just once; the ten biggest clones take up 12% to 15%. V lost 2 bases and J lost 5; bases outside the gene matches: 5. Germline CDR1 is PRHDT and CDR2 is FYEKMQ (reference sequence). The CDR3 extends over 14 amino acids. This sample also appeared in a second study, on T cells in Graves' hyperthyroidism and ophthalmopathy.

J is TRBJ2-7 and V is TRBV13; 8 bases agree with TRBD2. Specimen: peripheral blood mononuclear cells (PBMCs), collected at new diagnosis, from a patient treated with antithyroid drugs. The sequence was obtained from a woman aged 25 to 39 with Graves disease. For the CDR3, the DNA is TGTGCCAGCAGCTTACGACTAGCGTGGCACGAGCAGTACTTC. This codes for CASSLRLAWHEQYF.